The sequence of this T cell receptor beta chain was determined in a study of T cell responses to AZD1222 COVID-19 vaccine. Looking at the study overall: It was second doses at about 4 or about 12 weeks that were pooled.

Findings and caveats of the study: A mostly white British donor set with more females was recruited, and clonal diversity was possibly underestimated. Following two doses of AZD1222, Spike-specific TCR breadth and depth rose.

V lost 4 bases, J lost 8 bases, and 7 bases stayed unmatched. The germline CDR1 and CDR2 sequences are MDHEN and SYDVKM. The length of the CDR3 is 15 residues. A remark on this clone: The target antigen is unknown.

The table came from immunoSEQ multiplex PCR; TCRdb's copy has only in-frame clones and leaves some out. This repertoire shows some 69,000 clones, roughly 85% found once; its top ten account for roughly 19%. The rearrangement uses TRBV28 and TRBJ2-1; 11 nucleotides align to TRBD1. This TCR was sampled from an adult in good health. Source: peripheral blood, taken on day 0 of AZD1222 vaccination. The CDR3 DNA is TGTGCCAGCAGTTCCCCCGAGGACAGGGGGCATGAGCAGTTCTTC. It translates to CASSSPEDRGHEQFF.